The clone carrying this TCR beta chain has only a few counts. Its target is not known. This entry belongs to a study of response to subunit inactivated influenza vaccine. Study-level findings and limits: It was the authors' suggestion that each seasonal influenza vaccination recruits few new T cells.

This CDR3 is 13 amino acids long. The germline V and J ends were trimmed by 3 bases and 2 bases, with 7 bases remaining between them. From germline, CDR1 is KGHSH and CDR2 LQKENI. Via MiXCR, TCRdb re-called the RT-PCR reads, giving one row per CDR3 protein. The data show 860,000 or so distinct CDR3 sequences, less than 25% seen once. This receptor was identified in a man aged 45 to 65 who received an inactivated influenza vaccine. The chain is built from TRBV18 and TRBJ2-5; D ambiguous. The input for sequencing was PBMCs from blood, taken 4 to 6 days after vaccination. The CDR3 spells CASSPQRQETQYF. CDR3 nucleotide sequence: TGTGCCAGCTCACCGCAGAGACAAGAGACCCAGTACTTC. The full variable domain, rest sourced from reference TRBV18 and TRBJ2-5, is NAGVMQNPRHLVRRRGQEARLRCSPMKGHSHVYWYRQLPEEGLKFMVYLQKENIIDESGMPKERFSAEFPKEGPSILRIQQVVRGDSAAYFCASSPQRQETQYFGPGTRLLVL.